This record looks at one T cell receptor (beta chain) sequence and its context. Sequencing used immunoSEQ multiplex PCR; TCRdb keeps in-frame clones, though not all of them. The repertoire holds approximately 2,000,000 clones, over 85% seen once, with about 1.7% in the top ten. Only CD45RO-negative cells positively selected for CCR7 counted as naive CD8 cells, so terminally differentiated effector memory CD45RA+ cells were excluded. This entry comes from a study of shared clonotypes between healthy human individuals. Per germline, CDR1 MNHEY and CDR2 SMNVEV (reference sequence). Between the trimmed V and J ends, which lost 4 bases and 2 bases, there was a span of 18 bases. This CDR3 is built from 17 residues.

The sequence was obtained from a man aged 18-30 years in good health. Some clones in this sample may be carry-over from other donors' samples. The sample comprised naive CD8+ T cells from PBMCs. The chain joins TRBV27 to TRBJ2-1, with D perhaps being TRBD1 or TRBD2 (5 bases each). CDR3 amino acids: CASSWRFGDRPYNEQFF. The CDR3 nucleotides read TGTGCCAGCAGTTGGCGTTTCGGGGACCGGCCCTACAATGAGCAGTTCTTC.